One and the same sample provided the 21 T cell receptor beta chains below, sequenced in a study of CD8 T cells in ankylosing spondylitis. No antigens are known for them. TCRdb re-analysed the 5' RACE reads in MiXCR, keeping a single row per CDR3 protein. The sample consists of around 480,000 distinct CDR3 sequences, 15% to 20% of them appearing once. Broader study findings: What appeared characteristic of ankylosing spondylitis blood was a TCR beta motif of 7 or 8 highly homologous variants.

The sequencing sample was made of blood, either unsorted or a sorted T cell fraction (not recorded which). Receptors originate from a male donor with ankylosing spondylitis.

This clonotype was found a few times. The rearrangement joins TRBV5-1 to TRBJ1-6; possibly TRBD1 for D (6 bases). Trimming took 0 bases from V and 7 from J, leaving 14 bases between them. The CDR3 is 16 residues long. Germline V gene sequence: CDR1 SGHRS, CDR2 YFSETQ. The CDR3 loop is CASSLGYGGENSPLHF. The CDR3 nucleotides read TGCGCCAGCAGCTTGGGTTATGGGGGCGAAAATTCACCCCTCCACTTT.

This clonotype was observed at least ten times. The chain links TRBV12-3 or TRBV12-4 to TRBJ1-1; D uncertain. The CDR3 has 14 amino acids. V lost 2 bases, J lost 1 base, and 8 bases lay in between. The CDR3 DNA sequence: TGTGCCAGCAGTTTATCGGACGCGAACACTGAAGCTTTCTTT. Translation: CASSLSDANTEAFF.

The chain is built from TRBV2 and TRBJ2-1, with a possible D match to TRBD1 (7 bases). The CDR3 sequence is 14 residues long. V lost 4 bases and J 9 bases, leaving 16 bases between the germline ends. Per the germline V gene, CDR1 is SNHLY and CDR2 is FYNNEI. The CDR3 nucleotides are TGTGCCAGCAGTGGTTATGGAGGGGGCGGTGAGCAGTTCTTC. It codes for CASSGYGGGGEQFF.

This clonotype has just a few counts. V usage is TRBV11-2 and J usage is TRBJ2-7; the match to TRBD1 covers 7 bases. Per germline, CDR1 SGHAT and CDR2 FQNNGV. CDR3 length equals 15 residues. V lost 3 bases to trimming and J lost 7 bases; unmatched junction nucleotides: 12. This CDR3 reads CASSLAETGVREQYF. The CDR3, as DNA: TGTGCCAGCAGCTTGGCTGAAACAGGGGTGAGGGAGCAGTACTTC.

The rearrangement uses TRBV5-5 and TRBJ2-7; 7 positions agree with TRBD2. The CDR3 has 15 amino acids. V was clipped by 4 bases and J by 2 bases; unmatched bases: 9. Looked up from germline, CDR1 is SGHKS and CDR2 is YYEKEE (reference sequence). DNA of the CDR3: TGTGCCAGCAGCCAAGTCGGTGCGGGAGCCTACGAGCAGTACTTC. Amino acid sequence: CASSQVGAGAYEQYF.

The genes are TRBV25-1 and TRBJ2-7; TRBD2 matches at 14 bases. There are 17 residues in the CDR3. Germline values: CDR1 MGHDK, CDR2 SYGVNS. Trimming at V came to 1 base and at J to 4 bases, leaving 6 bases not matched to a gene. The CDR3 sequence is CASSELTSGGGLYEQYF. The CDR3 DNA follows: TGTGCCAGCAGTGAATTGACTAGCGGGGGGGGCCTATACGAGCAGTACTTC.

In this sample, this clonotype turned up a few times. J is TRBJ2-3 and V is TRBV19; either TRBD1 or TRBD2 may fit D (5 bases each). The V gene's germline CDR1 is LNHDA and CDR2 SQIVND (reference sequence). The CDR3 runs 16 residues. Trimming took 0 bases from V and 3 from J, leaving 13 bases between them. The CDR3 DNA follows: TGTGCCAGTAGTATAGATCTGGGGGTCCAGACAGATACGCAGTATTTT. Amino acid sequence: CASSIDLGVQTDTQYF.

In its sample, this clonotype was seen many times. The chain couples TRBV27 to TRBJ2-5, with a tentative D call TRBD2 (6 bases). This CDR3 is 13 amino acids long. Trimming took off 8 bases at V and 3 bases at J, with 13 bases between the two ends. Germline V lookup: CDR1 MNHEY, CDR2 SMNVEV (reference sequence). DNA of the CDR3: TGTGCCAGCCCCCCCGGGGAGGAAGAGACCCAGTACTTC. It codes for CASPPGEEETQYF.

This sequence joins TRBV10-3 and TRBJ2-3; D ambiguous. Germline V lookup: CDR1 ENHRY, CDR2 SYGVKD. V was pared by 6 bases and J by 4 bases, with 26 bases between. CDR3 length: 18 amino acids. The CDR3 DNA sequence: TGTGCCATCAGCCCACAGCCGAAGAGTGGGTCAGTCCCAGATACGCAGTATTTT. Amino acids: CAISPQPKSGSVPDTQYF.

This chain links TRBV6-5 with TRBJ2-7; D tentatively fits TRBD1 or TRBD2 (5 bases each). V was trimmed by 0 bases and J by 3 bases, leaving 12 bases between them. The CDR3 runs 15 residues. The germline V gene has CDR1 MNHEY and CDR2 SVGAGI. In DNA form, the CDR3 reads TGTGCCAGCAGTTACTCGTTGGGGCGGGTCTACGAGCAGTACTTC. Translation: CASSYSLGRVYEQYF.

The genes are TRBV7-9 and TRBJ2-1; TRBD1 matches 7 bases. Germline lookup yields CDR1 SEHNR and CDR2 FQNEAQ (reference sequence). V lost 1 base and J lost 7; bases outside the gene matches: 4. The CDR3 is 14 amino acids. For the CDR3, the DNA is TGTGCCAGCAGCTTAGAGGGGGCTAAGAATGAGCAGTTCTTC. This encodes CASSLEGAKNEQFF.

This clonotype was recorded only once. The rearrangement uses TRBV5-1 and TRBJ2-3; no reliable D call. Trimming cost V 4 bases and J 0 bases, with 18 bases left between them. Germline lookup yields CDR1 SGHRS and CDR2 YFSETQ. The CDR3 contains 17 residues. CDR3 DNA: TGCGCCAGCAGCACCTGGCCGAGAGGACGCAGCACAGATACGCAGTATTTT. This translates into CASSTWPRGRSTDTQYF.

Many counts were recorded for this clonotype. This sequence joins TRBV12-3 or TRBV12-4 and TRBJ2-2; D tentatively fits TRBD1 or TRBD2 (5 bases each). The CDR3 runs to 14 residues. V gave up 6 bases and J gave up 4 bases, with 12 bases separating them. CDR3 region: CASSRAGTTGELFF. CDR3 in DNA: TGTGCCAGCAGCCGAGCCGGGACCACCGGGGAGCTGTTTTTT.

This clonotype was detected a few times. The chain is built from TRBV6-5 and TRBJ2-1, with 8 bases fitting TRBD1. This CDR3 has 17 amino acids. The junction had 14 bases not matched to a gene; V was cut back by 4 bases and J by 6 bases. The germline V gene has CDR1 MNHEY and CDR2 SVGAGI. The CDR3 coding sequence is TGTGCCAGCAGTTCTCCGGTAGGACAGGGAAACTTCAATGAGCAGTTCTTC. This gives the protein CASSSPVGQGNFNEQFF.

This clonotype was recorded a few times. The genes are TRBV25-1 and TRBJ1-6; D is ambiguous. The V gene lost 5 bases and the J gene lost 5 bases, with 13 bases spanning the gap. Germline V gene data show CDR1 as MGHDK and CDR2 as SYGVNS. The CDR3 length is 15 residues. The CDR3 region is CASSFVGRNNSPLHF. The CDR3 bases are TGTGCCAGCAGTTTTGTCGGACGGAATAATTCACCCCTCCACTTT.

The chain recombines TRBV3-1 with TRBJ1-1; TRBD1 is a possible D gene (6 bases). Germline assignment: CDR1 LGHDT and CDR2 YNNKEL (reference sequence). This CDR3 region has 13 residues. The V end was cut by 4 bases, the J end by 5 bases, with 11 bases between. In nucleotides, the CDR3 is TGTGCCAGCAGCCGGGGGGCGAGAACTGAAGCTTTCTTT. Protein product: CASSRGARTEAFF.

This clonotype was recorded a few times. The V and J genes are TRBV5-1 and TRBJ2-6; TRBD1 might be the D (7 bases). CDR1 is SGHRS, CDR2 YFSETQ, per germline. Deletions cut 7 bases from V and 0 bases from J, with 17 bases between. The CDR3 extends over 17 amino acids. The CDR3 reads CASSQGGQLSGANVLTF. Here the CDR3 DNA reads TGCGCCAGCTCCCAGGGGGGACAGCTCTCTGGGGCCAACGTCCTGACTTTC.

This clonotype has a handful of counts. The chain's CDR3 is CASSGTSGTVTDTQYF. In nucleotides, the CDR3 is TGTGCCAGCAGCGGGACTAGTGGCACCGTGACAGATACGCAGTATTTT. V usage is TRBV9 and J usage is TRBJ2-3, with 7 bases lining up with TRBD2. After removal of 3 bases from V and 3 bases from J, the junction contained 10 bases not matched to a gene. The CDR3 is 16 residues long. The germline V gene encodes CDR1 SGDLS and CDR2 YYNGEE.

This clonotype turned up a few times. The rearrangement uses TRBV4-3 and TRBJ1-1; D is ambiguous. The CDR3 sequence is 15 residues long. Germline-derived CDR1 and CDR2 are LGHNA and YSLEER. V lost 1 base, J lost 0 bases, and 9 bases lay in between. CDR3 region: CASSQGVRVNTEAFF. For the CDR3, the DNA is TGCGCCAGCAGCCAAGGGGTCAGAGTGAACACTGAAGCTTTCTTT.

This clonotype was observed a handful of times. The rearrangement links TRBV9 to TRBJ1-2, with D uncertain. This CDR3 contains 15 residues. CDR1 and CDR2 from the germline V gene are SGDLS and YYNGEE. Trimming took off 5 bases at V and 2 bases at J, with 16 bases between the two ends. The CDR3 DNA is TGTGCCAGCAGTGAGTCGGGCCTCCAAAACTATGGCTACACCTTC. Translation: CASSESGLQNYGYTF.

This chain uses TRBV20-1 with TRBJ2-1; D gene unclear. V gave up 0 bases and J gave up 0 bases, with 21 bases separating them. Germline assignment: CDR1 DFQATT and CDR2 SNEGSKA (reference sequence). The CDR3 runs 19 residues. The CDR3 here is CSARERWAGLIGSYNEQFF. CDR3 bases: TGCAGTGCTAGAGAGAGGTGGGCCGGCTTGATCGGCTCCTACAATGAGCAGTTCTTC.